This T cell receptor (beta chain) appears in the sequencing data of a study of regulatory T cells in long-lasting Graves disease. This sample's time point: persistent/refractory GD, antithyroid drugs over 5 years with positive TRAb. PBMCs were the source of the RNA used for TCR sequencing. Patients were enrolled at an endocrinology department in Xi'an, China. Germline V gene sequence: CDR1 MNHEY, CDR2 SVGAGI. The V gene lost 0 bases and the J gene lost 1 base, with 6 bases spanning the gap. The CDR3 extends over 14 amino acids. This clonotype was seen a few times. Libraries of TCR beta came from iRepertoire HTBI primers plus Arm-PCR of CDR3 regions. TCRdb reanalysed the multiplex PCR reads using MiXCR and keeps one entry per CDR3 protein. The data contain some 340,000 distinct CDR3 sequences, approximately 25% of them singletons.

The source was peripheral blood mononuclear cells (PBMCs), collected when the disease was refractory, from a patient treated with antithyroid drugs. The sequence derives from a woman between 35 and 50 years old with Graves disease. The V and J genes are TRBV6-5 and TRBJ1-1; unclear D gene. In nucleotides, the CDR3 is TGTGCCAGCAGTTACTCGAGGAGGAACACTGAAGCTTTCTTT. Translation gives CASSYSRRNTEAFF.